The 5 T cell receptor beta chains in this list originate from one sample, sequenced in a study of blood T cell repertoires in COVID-19. Clones were sequenced by immunoSEQ multiplex PCR, and TCRdb holds only the in-frame ones, with some missing. The sample records about 440,000 clones, around 89% being singletons. Material: peripheral blood. These receptors were obtained from a young woman with acute or convalescent COVID-19.

The V call is TRBV7-3, the J call TRBJ2-2, with D tentatively TRBD1 (6 bases). CDR3 length equals 16 residues. CDR1 is SGHTA and CDR2 is FQGTGA in the germline V gene. Deletions cut 4 bases from V and 2 bases from J, with 14 bases between. The CDR3 nucleotides read TGTGCCAGCAGCTCGCCGGGACAACCTAACACCGGGGAGCTGTTTTTT. It codes for CASSSPGQPNTGELFF.

The chain uses TRBV27 and TRBJ1-2; D is perhaps TRBD1 (5 bases). This CDR3 is 14 amino acids long. In germline, CDR1 is MNHEY, CDR2 SMNVEV (reference sequence). Trimming stripped 5 bases from V and 1 base from J, with 11 bases between. The DNA for the CDR3 is TGTGCCAGCAGTCCAAGGGGTGGTAACTATGGCTACACCTTC. Its protein product is CASSPRGGNYGYTF.

J is TRBJ1-4 and V is TRBV7-8; D may be TRBD1 (5 bases). The germline V gene has CDR1 SGHVS and CDR2 FQNEAQ. This CDR3 is built from 15 residues. V was clipped by 5 bases and J by 5 bases, with 15 bases between them. The CDR3 here is CASSLGRQSNEKLFF. As DNA, the CDR3 is TGTGCCAGCAGCCTAGGGAGACAGTCCAATGAAAAACTGTTTTTT.

The chain recombines TRBV6-6 with TRBJ2-5, with 8 bases that match TRBD2. CDR1 and CDR2 (germline): MNHNY, SVGAGI (reference sequence). The CDR3 contains 14 residues. Germline trimming cut 6 bases from V and 3 bases from J; bases unmatched to any gene: 6. CDR3 in amino acids: CASSPPGGEETQYF. DNA for the CDR3: TGTGCCAGCAGCCCCCCGGGGGGGGAAGAGACCCAGTACTTC.

J is TRBJ1-1 and V is TRBV23-1, with D maybe TRBD1 (6 bases). TRBV23-1 is noted as an ORF with a role that remains uncertain. The CDR3 loop spans 15 amino acids. With 2 bases removed from V and 6 bases from J, the gap between germline ends came to 16 bases. This chain's CDR3 is CASSQTGLGISEAFF. Written as DNA, the CDR3 is TGCGCCAGCAGTCAAACAGGGCTAGGGATCTCTGAAGCTTTCTTT.